The T cell receptor (beta chain) described here comes from a study of T cells in Graves' hyperthyroidism and ophthalmopathy. Broader study findings: Ophthalmopathy was separated from stable hyperthyroidism by a 13 V-J model. The model anticipated ophthalmopathy a median approximately 6.7 months pre-onset.

Uncontrolled infection, other autoimmune disease, pregnancy or lactation disqualified patients from enrolment. Only one count was recorded for this clonotype. Its antigen is as yet unknown. Germline-derived CDR1 and CDR2 are SNHLY and FYNNEI. Trimming took off 1 base at V and 1 base at J, with 22 bases between the two ends. The CDR3 loop spans 19 amino acids. The source material, RNA transcripts, was used to amplify TCR beta CDR3 regions. The TCR CDR3 was amplified in a first-round RT-PCR using the HTBI primer set. TCRdb reprocessed the multiplex PCR reads with MiXCR, giving one entry per CDR3 protein. The sample yields more than 550,000 distinct CDR3 sequences, 45% seen once.

The sample was peripheral blood or thyroid tissue (not recorded which). This sequence originates from an adult man with Graves' disease, either hyperthyroidism or ophthalmopathy (not recorded which). The J gene is TRBJ1-2, the V gene TRBV2; D is unclear. The CDR3 here is CASSEGGSFAAGDNYGYTF. DNA of the CDR3: TGTGCCAGCAGTGAAGGGGGTAGCTTTGCGGCCGGGGATAACTATGGCTACACCTTC.